A single sample gave rise to the 5 T cell receptor beta chains below, sequenced in a study of blood T cells in healthy people across ages. A second PCR, run for roughly 7 to 12 cycles, used a sample-barcoded 5' primer plus a J-beta primer mix. MiXCR was run by TCRdb on the 5' RACE reads, yielding one entry per CDR3 protein. This table holds some 1.6 million distinct CDR3 sequences, roughly 32% found once. Sequenced input: blood. Receptors originate from a woman aged 25 to 39 in good health.

This clonotype was seen a few times. The J gene is TRBJ1-2, the V gene TRBV20-1; tentatively, D is TRBD1 (5 bases). The CDR3 runs 13 residues. Germline loops: CDR1 DFQATT, CDR2 SNEGSKA (reference sequence). Trimming shortened V by 0 bases and J by 7 bases, and 12 bases separated the two germline ends. CDR3 sequence: CSARDLRGAGYTF. CDR3 coding DNA: TGCAGTGCTAGAGATTTACGAGGGGCTGGCTACACCTTC.

This chain uses TRBV7-6 with TRBJ2-3; possibly TRBD2 for D (7 bases). The CDR3 consists of 17 residues. CDR1 and CDR2 from the germline V gene are SGHVS and FNYEAQ. Trimming removed 5 bases at V and 2 bases at J, with 20 bases between. The CDR3 here is CASSLDGGGVNTDTQYF. The DNA of the CDR3 is TGTGCCAGCAGCCTAGATGGCGGGGGCGTCAACACAGATACGCAGTATTTT.

This clonotype was observed at least ten times. The chain has TRBV20-1 and TRBJ2-7; 12 bases are shared with TRBD2. The junction had 10 bases not matched to a gene; V was cut back by 6 bases and J by 4 bases. The CDR3 contains 15 residues. The V gene's germline CDR1 is DFQATT and CDR2 SNEGSKA (reference sequence). In DNA form, the CDR3 reads TGCAGTGCCCAGAAACCTAGCGGGGGGGATTACGAGCAGTACTTC. This codes for CSAQKPSGGDYEQYF.

The genes are TRBV28 and TRBJ2-7; 9 nucleotides align to TRBD1. This CDR3 is built from 13 residues. Germline V lookup: CDR1 MDHEN, CDR2 SYDVKM. J gave up 5 bases and V 6 bases, and 5 bases lay outside the gene matches. CDR3 nucleotides: TGTGCCAGCAGGGGACAGGGTGTCGACGAGCAGTACTTC. Its protein product is CASRGQGVDEQYF. Based on the CDR3 plus reference TRBV28 and TRBJ2-7, the full variable domain is DVKVTQSSRYLVKRTGEKVFLECVQDMDHENMFWYRQDPGLGLRLIYFSYDVKMKEKGDIPEGYSVSREKKERFSLILESASTNQTSMYLCASRGQGVDEQYFGPGTRLTVT.

The chain employs TRBV20-1 and TRBJ2-7; 7 nucleotides align to TRBD2. With V trimmed by 1 base and J by 3 bases, 6 bases remained unmatched. This CDR3 comprises 14 residues. Looked up from germline, CDR1 is DFQATT and CDR2 is SNEGSKA (reference sequence). In DNA form, the CDR3 reads TGCAGTGCTAGAGTGGGAGGGGAAAGCTACGAGCAGTACTTC. Amino acid sequence: CSARVGGESYEQYF.